One sample yielded the 18 T cell receptor beta chains listed below, sequenced in a study of cytomegalovirus exposure and HLA in healthy donors. Primers included in the PCR were 60 Vbeta and 13 Jbeta primers. Clones were read by immunoSEQ multiplex PCR, and TCRdb kept only the in-frame ones, dropping some. The sample includes approximately 100,000 clones, roughly 80% of them seen just once. The sequenced material came from PBMCs. The receptor source for this set is a female donor in good health and CMV-seronegative.

This clone was counted a single time. This chain joins TRBV6-5 and TRBJ1-2, with TRBD1 identical over 9 bases. The CDR3 loop spans 11 amino acids. Germline CDR1 MNHEY, CDR2 SVGAGI. The junction had 5 bases not matched to a gene; V was cut back by 5 bases and J by 13 bases. CDR3 bases: TGTGCCAGCAGTAGGGACAGGGTCTTCACCTTC. Its protein product is CASSRDRVFTF.

The V and J genes are TRBV14 and TRBJ2-7; D ambiguous. Trimming removed 4 bases at V and 2 bases at J, with 3 bases between. This CDR3 has 11 amino acids. Germline CDR1 reads SGHDN; CDR2 reads FVKESK. The CDR3 loop reads CASSLTYEQYF. The CDR3 nucleotides read TGTGCCAGCAGCCTTACCTACGAGCAGTACTTC.

The chain couples TRBV5-6 to TRBJ2-1, with TRBD1 matching 10 bases. The CDR3 runs to 18 residues. V lost 3 bases to trimming and J lost 9 bases; unmatched junction nucleotides: 18. Germline V gene data show CDR1 as SGHDT and CDR2 as YYEEEE. The CDR3 region is CASSSPLGQGLLGGEQFF. The CDR3 nucleotides read TGTGCCAGCAGCTCCCCGCTGGGACAGGGGCTGCTTGGGGGTGAGCAGTTCTTC.

CDR3 loop: CASSLLAGWTNGELFF. In nucleotides, the CDR3 is TGTGCCAGCAGTCTTCTAGCGGGGTGGACAAATGGGGAGCTGTTTTTT. This chain connects TRBV7-9 to TRBJ2-2, with 9 bases lining up with TRBD2. Per germline, CDR1 SEHNR and CDR2 FQNEAQ (reference sequence). V lost 6 bases to trimming and J lost 8 bases; unmatched junction nucleotides: 13. The CDR3 is 16 amino acids.

In this sample, this clone turned up once. This chain links TRBV29-1 with TRBJ2-3; 12 positions agree with TRBD2. Germline CDR1 SQVTM, CDR2 ANQGSEA. The CDR3 has 14 amino acids. J lost 1 base, V lost 8 bases, and 4 bases had no gene match. Here the CDR3 reads CSSRTSGGTDTQYF. In nucleotides, the CDR3 is TGCAGCTCGCGGACTAGCGGGGGCACAGATACGCAGTATTTT.

The chain joins TRBV18 to TRBJ2-2; D not resolved. CDR3 length equals 14 residues. Germline CDR1 reads KGHSH; CDR2 reads LQKENI. Trimming removed 5 bases from V and 0 bases from J, with 7 bases in between. CDR3 residues: CASSNNANTGELFF. In DNA form, the CDR3 reads TGTGCCAGCTCAAACAACGCGAACACCGGGGAGCTGTTTTTT.

This chain joins TRBV29-1 and TRBJ2-1, with 7 bases fitting TRBD1. With 7 bases clipped from V and 7 bases from J, the junction kept 1 base outside the gene matches. The length of the CDR3 is 10 residues. Germline V gene sequence: CDR1 SQVTM, CDR2 ANQGSEA. CDR3 DNA sequence: TGCAGCGGGACAGGAAATGAGCAGTTCTTC. It specifies CSGTGNEQFF.

The rearrangement uses TRBV19 and TRBJ1-5, with D unresolved. Trimming cost V 7 bases and J 9 bases, with 16 bases left between them. The V gene's germline CDR1 is LNHDA and CDR2 SQIVND (reference sequence). The CDR3 has 13 residues. The CDR3 spells CASMGLNAGPQHF. CDR3 bases: TGTGCCAGTATGGGCCTGAACGCGGGGCCCCAGCATTTT.

V usage is TRBV9 and J usage is TRBJ2-3; 8 bases align to TRBD2. Germline loops: CDR1 SGDLS, CDR2 YYNGEE. J was trimmed by 4 bases and V by 0 bases; bases with no gene match: 1. CDR3 size: 14 residues. CDR3 sequence: CASSVEGLADTQYF. As DNA, the CDR3 is TGTGCCAGCAGCGTAGAGGGACTAGCAGATACGCAGTATTTT.

CDR3 region: CASSRYGTPETF. The DNA for the CDR3 is TGTGCCAGCAGCCGTTATGGGACACCAGAGACCTTC. V usage is TRBV27 and J usage is TRBJ1-2; D is possibly TRBD1 (6 bases). Between the trimmed V and J ends, which lost 6 bases and 14 bases, there was a span of 19 bases. CDR3 length: 12 amino acids. Germline V CDR1 and CDR2: MNHEY, SMNVEV (reference sequence).

The CDR3 reads CASSFSSGDTDTQYF. The CDR3 nucleotides read TGTGCCAGCAGTTTCAGTAGCGGGGACACAGATACGCAGTATTTT. The rearrangement links TRBV28 to TRBJ2-3; 8 bases agree with TRBD2. This CDR3 is built from 15 residues. V lost 3 bases, J lost 2 bases, and 4 bases stayed unmatched. Germline assignment: CDR1 MDHEN and CDR2 SYDVKM.

The chain combines TRBV16 with TRBJ1-2; TRBD1 aligns across 7 bases. This CDR3 is built from 15 residues. Germline loops: CDR1 KGHSY, CDR2 FQNENV. The trim removed 4 bases at V and 6 bases at J, leaving 11 bases unmatched. DNA of the CDR3: TGTGCCAGCAGCCTGAGGCAGGGGGGACGGCATGGCTACACCTTC. As protein: CASSLRQGGRHGYTF.

The chain has TRBV6-1 and TRBJ2-1, with 8 bases aligning to TRBD1. The V and J ends lost 10 bases and 7 bases, in that order; junction bases with no gene match: 9. The germline gives CDR1 MNHNS, CDR2 SASEGT. This CDR3 is 13 amino acids long. This CDR3 reads CATTGTGLNEQFF. CDR3 DNA: TGTGCCACCACCGGGACAGGTTTGAATGAGCAGTTCTTC.

This chain uses TRBV28 with TRBJ1-1; no clear D. The germline V gene has CDR1 MDHEN and CDR2 SYDVKM. The V end lost 3 bases, the J end lost 7 bases, and 6 bases lay between the germline ends. This CDR3 region has 11 residues. The CDR3 region has the DNA TGTGCCAGCAGTTTGAGGAATGAAGCTTTCTTT. It translates to CASSLRNEAFF. Filled out from reference TRBV28 and TRBJ1-1, the complete variable domain reads DVKVTQSSRYLVKRTGEKVFLECVQDMDHENMFWYRQDPGLGLRLIYFSYDVKMKEKGDIPEGYSVSREKKERFSLILESASTNQTSMYLCASSLRNEAFFGQGTRLTVV.

The chain is built from TRBV14 and TRBJ2-5; D might be TRBD2 (6 bases). The V gene lost 1 base and the J gene lost 1 base, with 10 bases spanning the gap. The CDR3 runs 15 residues. Germline V lookup: CDR1 SGHDN, CDR2 FVKESK. The CDR3 region is CASSQGGAGQETQYF. CDR3 in DNA: TGTGCCAGCAGCCAAGGCGGGGCGGGCCAAGAGACCCAGTACTTC.

This chain uses TRBV27 with TRBJ2-5, with 10 bases lining up with TRBD1. The assigned J gene may be wrong: the sequence end matches TRBJ2-7 better. The CDR3 extends over 14 amino acids. CDR1 is MNHEY, CDR2 SMNVEV, per germline (reference sequence). The CDR3 protein is CASSLGQGLDEQYF. The CDR3 DNA follows: TGTGCCAGCAGTTTGGGACAGGGGCTTGACGAGCAGTACTTC.

This chain connects TRBV7-9 to TRBJ1-6; 10 nucleotides agree with TRBD1. V shed 6 bases, J shed 5 bases, and the junction held 7 bases outside the gene matches. Looked up from germline, CDR1 is SEHNR and CDR2 is FQNEAQ (reference sequence). This CDR3 is built from 16 residues. The CDR3 here is CASRQTGGRNNSPLHF. CDR3 DNA: TGTGCCAGCAGGCAGACAGGGGGCAGAAATAATTCACCCCTCCACTTT.

V and J are TRBV10-3 and TRBJ1-6; 7 bases align to TRBD1. V lost 2 bases, J lost 9 bases, and 13 bases stayed unmatched. The CDR3 spans 17 residues. In germline, CDR1 is ENHRY, CDR2 SYGVKD. The CDR3 DNA reads as TGTGCCATCAGTGAGACAGAACCCCACAGGGGTAGTTCACCCCTCCACTTT. Translated: CAISETEPHRGSSPLHF.